Following are 28 T cell receptor beta chains from one sample sequenced in a study of T-cell reconstitution after alpha-beta-depleted transplantation in children. During its preparation, the TCRbeta library received unique molecular identifiers. Each CDR3 protein is one row after TCRdb ran MiXCR on the PCR reads. The table includes 500,000 to 650,000 distinct CDR3 sequences, roughly 11% detected once. The sequencing here drew on PBMCs, mostly from graft donor cells, taken 180 days after TCRalphabeta/CD19-depleted stem cell transplant. Receptors originate from a female patient aged 2-10 years who had a stem cell transplant for aplastic anemia, so the T cells may come from the graft donor.

This clonotype has only a few counts. The chain carries TRBV7-3 and TRBJ2-5; TRBD2 matches at 7 bases. CDR1 and CDR2 (germline): SGHTA, FQGTGA. The CDR3 extends over 17 amino acids. Germline trimming cut 2 bases from V and 0 bases from J; bases unmatched to any gene: 9. CDR3 DNA: TGTGCCAGCAGCTTACTTGGTGGGAGGGGAAACCAAGAGACCCAGTACTTC. Residues: CASSLLGGRGNQETQYF.

This clonotype showed up just a few times. V and J are TRBV19 and TRBJ1-5; D gene ambiguous. This CDR3 spans 13 amino acids. Germline V gene sequence: CDR1 LNHDA, CDR2 SQIVND (reference sequence). The ends were cut back, 2 bases at V and 9 bases at J, with 11 bases in the middle. CDR3: CASSIKRDSPQHF. In DNA, the CDR3 is TGTGCCAGTAGTATAAAACGAGATTCGCCCCAGCATTTT.

The chain employs TRBV7-2 and TRBJ2-1, with 8 bases lining up with TRBD2. The CDR3 is made up of 15 amino acids. After removal of 1 base from V and 9 bases from J, the junction contained 8 bases not matched to a gene. Germline values: CDR1 SGHTA, CDR2 FQGNSA. In DNA, the CDR3 is TGTGCCAGCAGCTTAGGCGGGAGGATCGGCGGTGAGCAGTTCTTC. Protein product: CASSLGGRIGGEQFF.

This clonotype has a handful of counts. The chain links TRBV5-1 to TRBJ2-7; the D is unclear. V gave up 0 bases and J gave up 0 bases, with 10 bases separating them. This CDR3 spans 15 amino acids. From germline, CDR1 is SGHRS and CDR2 YFSETQ. The CDR3, as DNA: TGCGCCAGCAGCTTGGAACCGTCCAACTCCTACGAGCAGTACTTC. It is translated as CASSLEPSNSYEQYF.

The chain joins TRBV5-1 to TRBJ2-2; TRBD1 agrees at 12 bases. This CDR3 is 15 amino acids long. V gave up 4 bases and J gave up 7 bases; unmatched junction bases: 5. Germline-derived CDR1 and CDR2 are SGHRS and YFSETQ. Here the CDR3 DNA reads TGCGCCAGCAGCGGGGGACAGGGGGCGGTCGGGGAGCTGTTTTTT. Protein product: CASSGGQGAVGELFF.

This clonotype was seen only a few times. This rearrangement joins TRBV28 to TRBJ1-5; tentatively, D is TRBD1 (5 bases). Trimming pared 7 bases from V and 3 bases from J, leaving 28 bases between. CDR3 length: 19 amino acids. CDR1 and CDR2 from the germline V gene are MDHEN and SYDVKM. CDR3 amino acids: CASNIDKGTLWGVNQPQHF. CDR3 DNA sequence: TGTGCCAGCAATATAGACAAGGGAACCCTCTGGGGGGTCAATCAGCCCCAGCATTTT.

The table lists this clonotype with a few counts. The genes are TRBV4-3 and TRBJ2-2; 8 nucleotides align to TRBD1. Germline V gene data show CDR1 as LGHNA and CDR2 as YSLEER. The J segment lost 1 base and the V segment lost 8 bases, leaving 9 bases of the junction unmatched. This CDR3 contains 16 residues. The CDR3 DNA reads as TGCGCCAGCGACCGTTGGGGGACAGGGAACACCGGGGAGCTGTTTTTT. Translated, it gives CASDRWGTGNTGELFF.

The J gene is TRBJ1-1, the V gene TRBV20-1; D unresolved. The CDR3 is 12 amino acids. Germline lookup yields CDR1 DFQATT and CDR2 SNEGSKA (reference sequence). Trimming pared 5 bases from V and 1 base from J, leaving 8 bases between. CDR3 DNA sequence: TGCAGTGCTCGCATCAGGAACACTGAAGCTTTCTTT. Protein sequence: CSARIRNTEAFF.

This clonotype was seen only a few times. The chain has TRBV6-5 and TRBJ2-5; the D gene is possibly TRBD2 (5 bases). There are 14 residues in the CDR3. CDR1 and CDR2 from the germline V gene are MNHEY and SVGAGI. The V and J ends lost 2 bases and 1 base respectively, with 8 bases between them. Here the CDR3 reads CASSYEDFQETQYF. The DNA for the CDR3 is TGTGCCAGCAGTTACGAGGACTTCCAAGAGACCCAGTACTTC.

V is TRBV20-1 and J is TRBJ1-2; 7 bases are a match to TRBD1. Trimming cost V 5 bases and J 2 bases; bases outside gene matches: 8. The germline V gene has CDR1 DFQATT and CDR2 SNEGSKA (reference sequence). CDR3 size: 14 residues. DNA of the CDR3: TGCAGTGCTCCCGACAGGGTCAACAACTATGGCTACACCTTC. Translation: CSAPDRVNNYGYTF.

This clonotype turned up a few times. The chain carries TRBV20-1 and TRBJ1-5; TRBD1 matches 10 bases. There are 16 residues in the CDR3. The V segment lost 4 bases and the J segment 3 bases; nucleotides outside the gene matches: 9. Germline-derived CDR1 and CDR2 are DFQATT and SNEGSKA (reference sequence). The CDR3 is CSATRQGARFNQPQHF. CDR3 sequence (DNA): TGCAGTGCTACAAGACAGGGGGCGAGGTTCAATCAGCCCCAGCATTTT.

This sequence joins TRBV20-1 and TRBJ1-6, with 9 bases matching TRBD1. The V segment lost 0 bases and the J segment 8 bases; nucleotides outside the gene matches: 5. CDR1 is DFQATT and CDR2 is SNEGSKA in the germline V gene (reference sequence). The CDR3 length is 15 residues. CDR3 nucleotide sequence: TGCAGTGCTAGAGAACCGGGACAGGGTTATTCACCCCTCCACTTT. The encoded protein is CSAREPGQGYSPLHF.

This clonotype was seen repeatedly, ten times or more. The CDR3 sequence: CASSEFGSSYNEQFF. The CDR3 nucleotides read TGTGCCAGCAGTGAATTCGGAAGCTCCTACAATGAGCAGTTCTTC. This chain joins TRBV25-1 and TRBJ2-1; no clear D. V lost 1 base and J lost 0, with 7 bases in between. The CDR3 consists of 15 residues. Germline V gives CDR1 MGHDK, CDR2 SYGVNS. The entire variable domain, with the rest obtained from reference TRBV25-1 and TRBJ2-1, is as follows: EADIYQTPRYLVIGTGKKITLECSQTMGHDKMYWYQQDPGMELHLIHYSYGVNSTEKGDLSSESTVSRIRTEHFPLTLESARPSHTSQYLCASSEFGSSYNEQFFGPGTRLTVL.

The chain's CDR3 is CSVGTERKSTDTQYF. Written as DNA, the CDR3 is TGCAGCGTTGGGACAGAAAGGAAAAGCACAGATACGCAGTATTTT. The J gene is TRBJ2-3, the V gene TRBV29-1; TRBD1 might be the D (6 bases). The V gene lost 4 bases and the J gene lost 0 bases, with 14 bases spanning the gap. This CDR3 has 15 residues. The germline CDR1 and CDR2 sequences are SQVTM and ANQGSEA.

V usage is TRBV19 and J usage is TRBJ2-1, with D hard to call. Germline values: CDR1 LNHDA, CDR2 SQIVND (reference sequence). The CDR3 is 14 residues long. The ends were cut back, 1 base at V and 8 bases at J, with 12 bases in the middle. The CDR3 sequence is CASSIGLVVYEQFF. The CDR3 coding sequence is TGTGCCAGTAGTATAGGGCTAGTGGTCTATGAGCAGTTCTTC. Looking up the rest from reference TRBV19 and TRBJ2-1 gives the full variable domain: DGGITQSPKYLFRKEGQNVTLSCEQNLNHDAMYWYRQDPGQGLRLIYYSQIVNDFQKGDIAEGYSVSREKKESFPLTVTSAQKNPTAFYLCASSIGLVVYEQFFGPGTRLTVL.

The sample holds a few counts of this clonotype. The chain uses TRBV20-1 and TRBJ2-1; TRBD2 matches at 11 bases. V dropped 3 bases and J dropped 2; count of bases not matched to a gene: 6. Germline lookup yields CDR1 DFQATT and CDR2 SNEGSKA (reference sequence). This CDR3 is 16 amino acids long. The CDR3 here is CSASRIAGGTYNEQFF. Written as DNA, the CDR3 is TGCAGTGCTAGTCGCATAGCGGGAGGGACCTACAATGAGCAGTTCTTC.

This clonotype has a handful of counts. V gene TRBV2 combines with J gene TRBJ2-7; 7 bases map to TRBD1. The length of the CDR3 is 14 residues. The V segment lost 6 bases and the J segment 6 bases; nucleotides outside the gene matches: 11. Per the germline V gene, CDR1 is SNHLY and CDR2 is FYNNEI. CDR3 coding DNA: TGTGCCAGCAGCATAGACAGGGCGGGCAGCGAGCAGTACTTC. This translates into CASSIDRAGSEQYF.

This clonotype was picked up many times. This rearrangement joins TRBV20-1 to TRBJ1-1; a possible D gene is TRBD1 (5 bases). Germline assignment: CDR1 DFQATT and CDR2 SNEGSKA (reference sequence). Trimming removed 0 bases at V and 3 bases at J, with 17 bases between. There are 16 residues in the CDR3. CDR3 region: CSARDRTHRGDTEAFF. CDR3 nucleotides: TGCAGTGCTAGAGACAGGACACACCGGGGGGACACTGAAGCTTTCTTT.

The V gene is TRBV7-9, the J gene TRBJ2-7, with D perhaps matching TRBD2 (5 bases). Germline values: CDR1 SEHNR, CDR2 FQNEAQ (reference sequence). Trimming removed 2 bases from V and 0 bases from J, with 11 bases in between. The CDR3 is 15 amino acids. The CDR3 sequence: CASSLRGSYSYEQYV. CDR3 nucleotide sequence: TGTGCCAGCAGCTTAAGAGGGTCTTACTCCTACGAGCAGTACGTC.

This chain joins TRBV4-2 and TRBJ2-3; possibly TRBD2 for D (6 bases). Per germline, CDR1 LGHNA and CDR2 YNFKEQ. Trimming cost V 3 bases and J 6 bases, with 7 bases left between them. The CDR3 runs 12 residues. CDR3 sequence (DNA): TGTGCCAGCAGCCATGGAGGGGATACGCAGTATTTT. Amino acids: CASSHGGDTQYF.

This clonotype was detected a few times. This sequence joins TRBV20-1 and TRBJ2-1; D is ambiguous. V was clipped by 2 bases and J by 0 bases, with 8 bases between them. This CDR3 region has 14 residues. Germline loops: CDR1 DFQATT, CDR2 SNEGSKA (reference sequence). The CDR3 DNA reads as TGCAGTGCTAGAATGAGCAGCTCCTACAATGAGCAGTTCTTC. Translation: CSARMSSSYNEQFF.

The chain employs TRBV6-5 and TRBJ2-7; TRBD1 aligns across 7 bases. V trimming: 4 bases; J trimming: 3 bases; junction bases outside the gene matches: 6. Germline CDR1 MNHEY, CDR2 SVGAGI. CDR3 size: 14 residues. The CDR3 loop is CASSFMTGLYEQYV. As DNA, the CDR3 is TGTGCCAGCAGTTTCATGACAGGGCTCTACGAGCAGTACGTC.

The chain uses TRBV7-2 and TRBJ2-7; 10 nucleotides agree with TRBD2. Germline CDR1 and CDR2: SGHTA and FQGNSA. V dropped 2 bases and J dropped 6; count of bases not matched to a gene: 10. The CDR3 loop spans 16 amino acids. The CDR3 loop reads CASSLRLAGVGSEQYF. Here the CDR3 DNA reads TGTGCCAGCAGCTTAAGGCTAGCGGGAGTCGGCTCCGAGCAGTACTTC.

This clonotype was detected a few times. CDR3 amino acids: CASRRSGSSRYEQYF. The CDR3 bases are TGTGCCAGCAGGCGTAGCGGGAGTTCCCGCTACGAGCAGTACTTC. The chain combines TRBV28 with TRBJ2-7, with TRBD2 identical over 9 bases. The CDR3 covers 15 residues. V shed 6 bases and J 3 bases; nucleotides not matched to a gene: 9. The germline gives CDR1 MDHEN, CDR2 SYDVKM. The full variable domain, with the rest looked up from reference TRBV28 and TRBJ2-7, is DVKVTQSSRYLVKRTGEKVFLECVQDMDHENMFWYRQDPGLGLRLIYFSYDVKMKEKGDIPEGYSVSREKKERFSLILESASTNQTSMYLCASRRSGSSRYEQYFGPGTRLTVT.

This clonotype turned up a few times. The J gene is TRBJ1-6, the V gene TRBV18; no clear D gene. The V gene lost 3 bases and the J gene lost 5 bases, with 5 bases spanning the gap. The germline gives CDR1 KGHSH, CDR2 LQKENI. This CDR3 contains 13 residues. CDR3 loop: CASSPADNSPLHF. CDR3 coding DNA: TGTGCCAGCTCACCCGCAGATAATTCACCCCTCCACTTT.

The chain combines TRBV9 with TRBJ2-1; the match to TRBD2 covers 11 bases. V lost 0 bases, J lost 7 bases, and 12 bases stayed unmatched. Germline-derived CDR1 and CDR2 are SGDLS and YYNGEE. The CDR3 is 18 amino acids. The CDR3: CASSVARELAGEPNEQFF. Here the CDR3 DNA reads TGTGCCAGCAGCGTAGCTAGGGAACTAGCGGGGGAACCGAATGAGCAGTTCTTC. The whole variable domain, remainder taken from reference TRBV9 and TRBJ2-1, is DSGVTQTPKHLITATGQRVTLRCSPRSGDLSVYWYQQSLDQGLQFLIQYYNGEERAKGNILERFSAQQFPDLHSELNLSSLELGDSALYFCASSVARELAGEPNEQFFGPGTRLTVL.

This clonotype was seen a few times. The V call is TRBV5-1, the J call TRBJ2-1; a weak D match, TRBD1 (6 bases). Looked up from germline, CDR1 is SGHRS and CDR2 is YFSETQ. V was trimmed by 2 bases and J by 4 bases, leaving 16 bases between them. This CDR3 comprises 16 residues. The CDR3 region has the DNA TGCGCCAGCAGCTTTTACAGGGTCGCTCGGTACAATGAGCAGTTCTTC. Protein product: CASSFYRVARYNEQFF.

This clonotype was seen a few times. This chain joins TRBV20-1 and TRBJ2-5; D uncertain. Trimming removed 5 bases from V and 1 base from J, with 11 bases in between. Germline V gene data show CDR1 as DFQATT and CDR2 as SNEGSKA (reference sequence). The CDR3 sequence is 13 residues long. The CDR3 coding sequence is TGCAGTGCTCCCCCGTTAATCCAAGAGACCCAGTACTTC. Its translation is CSAPPLIQETQYF.